This T cell receptor (beta chain) was observed in a study of blood T cell repertoires in COVID-19. The wider study: Spain, Italy and the United States supplied samples that represented acute and convalescent COVID-19. T cells, B-cell-depleted T cells, or PBMCs provided the cDNA or gDNA that served as material.

CDR3 length equals 12 residues. CDR1 and CDR2 from the germline V gene are GTSNPN and SVGIG (reference sequence). V lost 3 bases and J 7 bases, leaving 9 bases between the germline ends. As processed by the authors: Estimation of nucleated cell counts was performed using reference gene primer amplification. Generated by immunoSEQ multiplex PCR, the TCRdb table keeps only in-frame clones and is missing some. V, J and clone size were drawn from that table, and D and trimming were deduced from the DNA. The profile shows 130,000 to 150,000 clones, approximately 90% of them singletons. This TCR was recovered from a woman in her forties with acute or convalescent COVID-19. The material sequenced was peripheral blood. The chain uses TRBV30 and TRBJ1-4; a possible D gene is TRBD1 (6 bases). The CDR3 DNA is TGTGCCTGGAGCACGACAGGTGAAAAACTGTTTTTT. It is translated as CAWSTTGEKLFF.